This T cell receptor (beta chain) comes out of a study of cytomegalovirus exposure and HLA in healthy donors. Primers included in the PCR were 60 Vbeta and 13 Jbeta primers. Profiling relied on immunoSEQ multiplex PCR, and the TCRdb table lists in-frame clones only, not all of them. Recorded for this sample: around 110,000 clones. This CDR3 comprises 16 residues. Trimming removed 4 bases from V and 5 bases from J, with 21 bases in between. The germline V gene has CDR1 SGHNT and CDR2 YYREEE (reference sequence). Sequenced material: PBMCs. This receptor was taken from a man in his forties or fifties in good health and CMV-seropositive. The chain links TRBV5-4 to TRBJ2-5; possible D gene TRBD2, 5 bases. The CDR3 DNA reads as TGTGCCAGCAGCCCTCCTCCGGGTGGAGGATCGGAGACCCAGTACTTC. Amino acid sequence: CASSPPPGGGSETQYF.